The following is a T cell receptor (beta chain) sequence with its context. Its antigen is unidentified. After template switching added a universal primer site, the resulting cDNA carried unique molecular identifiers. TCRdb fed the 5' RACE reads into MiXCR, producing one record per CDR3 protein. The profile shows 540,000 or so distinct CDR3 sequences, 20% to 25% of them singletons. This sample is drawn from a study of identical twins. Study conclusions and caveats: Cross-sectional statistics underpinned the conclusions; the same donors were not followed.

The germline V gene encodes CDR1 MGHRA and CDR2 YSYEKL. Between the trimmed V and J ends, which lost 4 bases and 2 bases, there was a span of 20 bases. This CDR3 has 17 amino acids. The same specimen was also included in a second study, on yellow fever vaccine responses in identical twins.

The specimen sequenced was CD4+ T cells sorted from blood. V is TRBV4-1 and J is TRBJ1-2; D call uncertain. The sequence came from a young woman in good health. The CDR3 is CASSRIGEFPDNYGYTF. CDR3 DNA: TGCGCCAGCAGCCGCATCGGGGAGTTCCCGGACAACTATGGCTACACCTTC.